Presented here are 17 T cell receptor beta chains from one specimen sequenced in a study of blood T cells in healthy people across ages. Then a second PCR, running roughly 7 to 11 cycles, was carried out with a sample-barcoded 5' primer and a J-beta primer mix. TCRdb independently ran MiXCR on the 5' RACE reads; one entry per CDR3 protein. The top ten clones hold 20% to 25% of a sample with more than 650,000 distinct CDR3 sequences, approximately 21% of them seen once. Sequencing used blood. All receptors come from a man in his 70s in good health.

This clonotype was observed a few times. The chain has TRBV29-1 and TRBJ1-3; D gene unclear. V lost 6 bases to trimming and J lost 2 bases, with 11 bases between them. The germline CDR1 and CDR2 sequences are SQVTM and ANQGSEA. This CDR3 region has 13 residues. CDR3 sequence reads: CSVTMVAGNTIYF. The CDR3 nucleotides read TGCAGCGTGACAATGGTCGCTGGAAACACCATATATTTT.

This clonotype appeared many times. The chain combines TRBV7-2 with TRBJ2-3; D remains ambiguous. V lost 5 bases to trimming and J lost 6 bases, with 15 bases between them. CDR1 and CDR2 from the germline V gene are SGHTA and FQGNSA. The CDR3 consists of 14 residues. The CDR3 protein is CASSPPRGWDTQYF. Written as DNA, the CDR3 is TGTGCCAGCAGCCCACCACGTGGGTGGGATACGCAGTATTTT. Together with reference TRBV7-2 and TRBJ2-3, the CDR3 gives the full variable domain: GAGVSQSPSNKVTEKGKDVELRCDPISGHTALYWYRQSLGQGLEFLIYFQGNSAPDKSGLPSDRFSAERTGGSVSTLTIQRTQQEDSAVYLCASSPPRGWDTQYFGPGTRLTVL.

In regard to this clonotype: With a much larger clone just one base away, this may be a read error. This chain connects TRBV4-2 to TRBJ2-1; 8 positions agree with TRBD2. With 1 base clipped from V and 8 bases from J, the junction kept 4 bases outside the gene matches. CDR3 size: 14 residues. Germline assignment: CDR1 LGHNA and CDR2 YNFKEQ. Here the CDR3 DNA reads TGTGCCAGCAGCCAAGGGGTGACTAGCGATGAGCAGTTCTTC. Encoded protein: CASSQGVTSDEQFF.

V usage is TRBV5-1 and J usage is TRBJ2-3, with 11 bases fitting TRBD2. The CDR3 covers 16 residues. Germline V gene lookup returns CDR1 SGHRS and CDR2 YFSETQ. With 0 bases clipped from V and 4 bases from J, the junction kept 4 bases outside the gene matches. The CDR3 here is CASSLVAGGPADTQYF. CDR3 sequence (DNA): TGCGCCAGCAGCTTGGTAGCGGGGGGGCCCGCAGATACGCAGTATTTT.

The V and J genes are TRBV3-1 and TRBJ1-3; no firm D call. Germline V gene lookup returns CDR1 LGHDT and CDR2 YNNKEL (reference sequence). The ends were cut back, 4 bases at V and 9 bases at J, with 13 bases in the middle. The CDR3 has 13 residues. The CDR3 protein is CASSLDLGGTIYF. The CDR3 DNA is TGTGCCAGCAGCCTAGACCTTGGAGGCACCATATATTTT.

This clonotype has only a few counts. This chain uses TRBV20-1 with TRBJ2-2, with TRBD2 matching 9 bases. The CDR3 length is 13 residues. V trimming: 6 bases; J trimming: 7 bases; junction bases outside the gene matches: 6. The germline V gene encodes CDR1 DFQATT and CDR2 SNEGSKA (reference sequence). In DNA, the CDR3 is TGCAGTGCCTTAGCGGGAGCAAACGGGGAGCTGTTTTTT. This codes for CSALAGANGELFF.

The chain links TRBV20-1 to TRBJ2-1, with 8 bases that match TRBD1. The CDR3 runs to 12 residues. The V gene's germline CDR1 is DFQATT and CDR2 SNEGSKA (reference sequence). V lost 6 bases to trimming and J lost 5 bases; unmatched junction nucleotides: 3. CDR3 DNA sequence: TGCAGTGCCGGACAGGGAAACAATGAGCAGTTCTTC. This translates into CSAGQGNNEQFF.

Comment on this clonotype: The junction departs from germline at one end; a sequencing error may be responsible. The chain employs TRBV12-3 or TRBV12-4 and TRBJ2-3, with 9 bases that match TRBD1. CDR3 length: 14 residues. CDR3 protein: CASSFTGGADAQYF. The CDR3 DNA follows: TGTGCCAGCAGTTTCACAGGGGGCGCAGATGCGCAGTATTTT.

The J gene is TRBJ2-2, the V gene TRBV4-2; the D is unclear. The CDR3 loop spans 15 amino acids. The germline CDR1 and CDR2 sequences are LGHNA and YNFKEQ. Deletions cut 0 bases from V and 8 bases from J, with 13 bases between. The CDR3: CASSQEVQVVGELFF. The CDR3 DNA reads as TGTGCCAGCAGCCAAGAGGTCCAAGTAGTTGGGGAGCTGTTTTTT.

The rearrangement links TRBV15 to TRBJ1-2; D call uncertain. V dropped 1 base and J dropped 4 bases, with 16 bases sitting between them. This CDR3 comprises 16 residues. Germline loops: CDR1 LNHNV, CDR2 YYDKDF (reference sequence). The CDR3 here is CATSRADGGGFYGYTF. The CDR3 DNA is TGTGCCACCAGCAGAGCCGACGGAGGAGGGTTCTATGGCTACACCTTC.

The CDR3 reads CATSDPRLASGTDTQYF. The CDR3 DNA reads as TGTGCCACCAGTGACCCGAGACTAGCCAGTGGCACAGATACGCAGTATTTT. This chain links TRBV24-1 with TRBJ2-3, with 7 positions matching TRBD2. With 4 bases clipped from V and 1 base from J, the junction kept 10 bases outside the gene matches. Germline values: CDR1 KGHDR, CDR2 SFDVKD. This CDR3 comprises 17 residues.

The V gene is TRBV20-1, the J gene TRBJ2-3; 8 bases fit TRBD2. This CDR3 is built from 15 residues. V was clipped by 2 bases and J by 2 bases; unmatched bases: 6. The germline V gene encodes CDR1 DFQATT and CDR2 SNEGSKA (reference sequence). CDR3 protein: CSARSGGGFTDTQYF. CDR3 nucleotide sequence: TGCAGTGCTAGAAGTGGCGGGGGGTTCACAGATACGCAGTATTTT.

The chain links TRBV3-1 to TRBJ2-5; 8 bases agree with TRBD1. The J call may not be correct, given that the DNA end is closer to TRBJ2-1. CDR1 is LGHDT, CDR2 YNNKEL, per germline (reference sequence). The CDR3 has 15 residues. This CDR3 is CASSQADRGHNEQFF. The CDR3 nucleotides read TGTGCCAGCAGCCAAGCCGACAGGGGCCACAATGAGCAGTTCTTC.

The chain employs TRBV6-5 and TRBJ1-1; no firm D call. Germline lookup yields CDR1 MNHEY and CDR2 SVGAGI. Trimming took off 4 bases at V and 2 bases at J, with 11 bases between the two ends. The CDR3 contains 14 residues. The CDR3 here is CASSFRADNTEAFF. CDR3 nucleotides: TGTGCCAGCAGTTTTCGGGCGGATAACACTGAAGCTTTCTTT.

The V gene is TRBV15, the J gene TRBJ2-1; the match to TRBD1 covers 9 bases. The CDR3 consists of 14 residues. Germline V gives CDR1 LNHNV, CDR2 YYDKDF (reference sequence). Losses at the gene ends were 4 bases for V and 6 bases for J; bases not matched to a gene: 4. The CDR3 here is CATSTLDRGNEQFF. DNA of the CDR3: TGTGCCACCAGCACCTTGGACAGGGGCAATGAGCAGTTCTTC. Filled out from reference TRBV15 and TRBJ2-1, the complete variable domain reads DAMVIQNPRYQVTQFGKPVTLSCSQTLNHNVMYWYQQKSSQAPKLLFHYYDKDFNNEADTPDNFQSRRPNTSFCFLDIRSPGLGDTAMYLCATSTLDRGNEQFFGPGTRLTVL.

The rearrangement uses TRBV7-9 and TRBJ2-1; 8 bases agree with TRBD1. CDR1 and CDR2 (germline): SEHNR, FQNEAQ (reference sequence). The CDR3 runs to 14 residues. Trimming took 6 bases from V and 7 from J; bases not matched to a gene: 8. The CDR3 region is CASRGGTGYNEQFF. CDR3 nucleotides: TGTGCCAGCAGAGGGGGGACAGGCTATAATGAGCAGTTCTTC.

V gene TRBV12-3 or TRBV12-4 combines with J gene TRBJ2-5; no reliable D call. V lost 6 bases and J 4 bases, leaving 15 bases between the germline ends. CDR3 length equals 14 residues. CDR3 loop: CASRGNNNRETQYF. The CDR3 DNA follows: TGTGCCAGCAGAGGGAATAATAATCGAGAGACCCAGTACTTC.